This T cell receptor (beta chain) stems from a study of early T cells in non-severe SARS-CoV-2 infection. Study background: The authors sequenced bulk RNA from unsorted whole blood, leaving chains unpaired.

From germline, CDR1 is DFQATT and CDR2 SNEGSKA (reference sequence). The V end lost 5 bases, the J end lost 4 bases, and 14 bases lay between the germline ends. This CDR3 spans 13 amino acids. Attachment of unique molecular identifiers to individual cDNA molecules was performed. A single record per CDR3 protein comes from TCRdb applying MiXCR to the 5' RACE reads. The sample has over 85,000 distinct CDR3 sequences, approximately 16% seen once. The chain is built from TRBV20-1 and TRBJ1-1, with unresolved D. Material: whole blood. This clonotype was sampled from an adult who was a healthcare worker with PCR-confirmed SARS-CoV-2 infection or an uninfected control (not recorded which). CDR3 loop: CSAERSPATEAFF. CDR3 DNA: TGCAGTGCTGAGAGATCCCCGGCCACTGAAGCTTTCTTT.